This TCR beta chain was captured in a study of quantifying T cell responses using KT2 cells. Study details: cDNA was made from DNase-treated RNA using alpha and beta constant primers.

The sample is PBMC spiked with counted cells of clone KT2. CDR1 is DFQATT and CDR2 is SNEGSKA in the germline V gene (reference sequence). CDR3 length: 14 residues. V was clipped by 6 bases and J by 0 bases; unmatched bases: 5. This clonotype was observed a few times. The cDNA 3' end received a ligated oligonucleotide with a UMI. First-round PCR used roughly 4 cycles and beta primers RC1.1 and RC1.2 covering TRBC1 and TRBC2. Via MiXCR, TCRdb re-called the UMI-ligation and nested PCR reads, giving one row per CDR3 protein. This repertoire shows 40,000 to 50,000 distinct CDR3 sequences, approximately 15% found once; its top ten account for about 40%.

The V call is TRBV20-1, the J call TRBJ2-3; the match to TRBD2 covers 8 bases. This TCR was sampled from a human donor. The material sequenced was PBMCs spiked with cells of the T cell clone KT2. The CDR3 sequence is CSATRGASTDTQYF. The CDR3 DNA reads TGCAGTGCAACGCGGGGGGCTAGCACAGATACGCAGTATTTT.